The 25 T cell receptor beta chains in this list originate from one sample, sequenced in a study of shared clonotypes between healthy human individuals. Here immunoSEQ multiplex PCR was the method, and the copy in TCRdb shows in-frame clones only, minus some. The profile covers approximately 1.1 million clones, with 75% to 80% appearing a single time and more than 0.45% taken by the ten largest. The sequencing input was memory CD4+ T cells from PBMCs. Subset reported: CD45RA-negative fraction. The receptors come from a young man in good health. Some clones in this sample may be carry-over from other donors' samples.

This chain connects TRBV6-5 to TRBJ2-1, with D maybe TRBD1 (5 bases). V gave up 2 bases and J gave up 2 bases, with 10 bases separating them. The CDR3 runs 15 residues. In germline, CDR1 is MNHEY, CDR2 SVGAGI. This CDR3 reads CASSYQVRAYNEQFF. In nucleotides, the CDR3 is TGTGCCAGCAGTTACCAGGTCAGGGCCTACAATGAGCAGTTCTTC.

The table lists this clone with a few counts. The V call is TRBV5-1, the J call TRBJ1-4, with D possibly matching TRBD1 (5 bases). The CDR3 covers 15 residues. Germline values: CDR1 SGHRS, CDR2 YFSETQ. Trimming removed 0 bases at V and 3 bases at J, with 9 bases between. The CDR3 region has the DNA TGCGCCAGCAGCTTGGCCATGGGGGCTAATGAAAAACTGTTTTTT. Translated: CASSLAMGANEKLFF.

This clone occurred a few times. V and J are TRBV18 and TRBJ2-1, with D tentatively TRBD1 (5 bases). Trimming took off 0 bases at V and 5 bases at J, with 11 bases between the two ends. CDR1 is KGHSH and CDR2 is LQKENI in the germline V gene. This CDR3 region has 15 residues. CDR3 protein: CASSPPQGFDNEQFF. Written as DNA, the CDR3 is TGTGCCAGCTCACCACCGCAGGGATTCGACAATGAGCAGTTCTTC.

V is TRBV7-2 and J is TRBJ2-6; perhaps TRBD1 as D (6 bases). Trimming shortened V by 5 bases and J by 0 bases, and 14 bases separated the two germline ends. Germline CDR1 SGHTA, CDR2 FQGNSA. CDR3 length equals 17 residues. CDR3 amino acids: CASSPVGAGSGANVLTF. The DNA of the CDR3 is TGTGCCAGCAGCCCCGTGGGGGCTGGCTCTGGGGCCAACGTCCTGACTTTC.

The J gene is TRBJ1-2, the V gene TRBV5-1; D not resolved. CDR3 length: 14 amino acids. V lost 1 base and J lost 7, with 14 bases in between. In germline, CDR1 is SGHRS, CDR2 YFSETQ. The CDR3 DNA sequence: TGCGCCAGCAGCTTGTTCAGTCTTGTGGCTGGCTACACCTTC. Translated, it gives CASSLFSLVAGYTF.

This chain connects TRBV2 to TRBJ2-7; the match to TRBD2 covers 7 bases. The CDR3 has 16 amino acids. V shed 3 bases and J 0 bases; nucleotides not matched to a gene: 8. From germline, CDR1 is SNHLY and CDR2 FYNNEI. Here the CDR3 reads CASSDYGRGGSYEQYF. As DNA, the CDR3 is TGTGCCAGCAGTGACTACGGGCGCGGGGGCTCCTACGAGCAGTACTTC.

The chain combines TRBV7-9 with TRBJ2-2; the match to TRBD2 covers 10 bases. CDR3 length: 16 residues. The V and J ends lost 3 bases and 6 bases, in that order; junction bases with no gene match: 7. Per germline, CDR1 SEHNR and CDR2 FQNEAQ (reference sequence). In DNA form, the CDR3 reads TGTGCCAGCAGCTTCTTCAGCGGGAGGGTCCCCGGGGAGCTGTTTTTT. It codes for CASSFFSGRVPGELFF.

The chain links TRBV28 to TRBJ2-7; 8 bases line up with TRBD1. Per germline, CDR1 MDHEN and CDR2 SYDVKM. The CDR3 is 14 residues long. J was trimmed by 1 base and V by 5 bases; bases with no gene match: 4. CDR3 DNA: TGTGCCAGCAGTCGGACAGGGAGGTCCTACGAGCAGTACTTC. It yields the protein CASSRTGRSYEQYF.

This clone showed up just a few times. This chain connects TRBV7-9 to TRBJ2-7, with 8 bases that match TRBD1. CDR1 is SEHNR and CDR2 is FQNEAQ in the germline V gene (reference sequence). With V trimmed by 4 bases and J by 11 bases, 4 bases remained unmatched. The CDR3 runs to 11 residues. In nucleotides, the CDR3 is TGTGCCAGCAGCTCGCAGGGACAGGAGTACTTC. Translation: CASSSQGQEYF.

This chain joins TRBV30 and TRBJ2-7, with 7 bases fitting TRBD2. Germline V gives CDR1 GTSNPN, CDR2 SVGIG (reference sequence). CDR3 length: 14 amino acids. Unmatched junction bases numbered 12, after V lost 4 bases and J lost 6 bases. CDR3 sequence: CAWIRSGTGGEQYF. The CDR3 DNA reads as TGTGCCTGGATCAGAAGCGGGACTGGGGGCGAGCAGTACTTC.

This sequence joins TRBV2 and TRBJ1-2, with TRBD1 matching over 11 bases. This CDR3 region has 14 residues. V lost 6 bases, J lost 4 bases, and 4 bases stayed unmatched. The V gene's germline CDR1 is SNHLY and CDR2 FYNNEI. Here the CDR3 DNA reads TGTGCCAGCAGAGAGGACAGGGGGCCCTATGGCTACACCTTC. Its protein is CASREDRGPYGYTF.

This sequence joins TRBV15 and TRBJ2-3, with D possibly TRBD1 on 7 matching bases. The length of the CDR3 is 13 residues. V gave up 10 bases and J gave up 3 bases, with 14 bases separating them. Germline V gives CDR1 LNHNV, CDR2 YYDKDF (reference sequence). The CDR3 is CASQGGGTDTQYF. The DNA for the CDR3 is TGTGCCAGCCAGGGGGGTGGGACAGATACGCAGTATTTT.

Details on this clone: Other DNA sequences of this sample code for an identical CDR3. J is TRBJ2-1 and V is TRBV20-1, with D perhaps assigned TRBD1 or TRBD2 (5 bases each). CDR1 DFQATT and CDR2 SNEGSKA come from the germline V gene (reference sequence). This CDR3 is 11 amino acids long. The germline V and J ends were trimmed by 5 bases and 8 bases, with 10 bases remaining between them. For the CDR3, the DNA is TGCAGTGCTTCCAGAGGGGATGAGCAGTTCTTC. The encoded protein is CSASRGDEQFF.

V and J are TRBV25-1 and TRBJ2-5; 8 positions match TRBD2. With V trimmed by 6 bases and J by 2 bases, 8 bases remained unmatched. The CDR3 covers 15 residues. Germline values: CDR1 MGHDK, CDR2 SYGVNS. Here the CDR3 DNA reads TGTGCCAGCAGCACACAGGGCGGGGGGCAAGAGACCCAGTACTTC. It yields the protein CASSTQGGGQETQYF. The whole variable domain, remainder taken from reference TRBV25-1 and TRBJ2-5, is EADIYQTPRYLVIGTGKKITLECSQTMGHDKMYWYQQDPGMELHLIHYSYGVNSTEKGDLSSESTVSRIRTEHFPLTLESARPSHTSQYLCASSTQGGGQETQYFGPGTRLLVL.

The chain uses TRBV4-1 and TRBJ2-4; a weak D match, TRBD1 (6 bases). This CDR3 comprises 18 residues. Germline V gives CDR1 MGHRA, CDR2 YSYEKL. The germline V and J ends were trimmed by 1 base and 1 base, with 17 bases remaining between them. CDR3 coding DNA: TGCGCCAGCAGCCAAGGCCGTCAACAGGGAGAGGCCAAAAACATTCAGTACTTC. It specifies CASSQGRQQGEAKNIQYF.

The chain carries TRBV27 and TRBJ1-2, with a tentative D call TRBD1 (6 bases). V was cut by 5 bases and J by 2 bases, with 15 bases left in between. This CDR3 has 15 residues. Germline V gene lookup returns CDR1 MNHEY and CDR2 SMNVEV (reference sequence). The CDR3 loop is CASSPGRGLNYGYTF. CDR3 nucleotides: TGTGCCAGCAGTCCAGGGAGGGGGTTGAACTATGGCTACACCTTC.

This chain connects TRBV7-8 to TRBJ2-1; D uncertain. Per germline, CDR1 SGHVS and CDR2 FQNEAQ. V gave up 4 bases and J gave up 4 bases, with 17 bases separating them. This CDR3 has 16 residues. The CDR3 region is CASSSSWGMKYNEQFF. CDR3 in DNA: TGTGCCAGCAGCTCTAGTTGGGGAATGAAGTACAATGAGCAGTTCTTC.

The chain is built from TRBV11-2 and TRBJ2-1, with D possibly TRBD1 on 6 matching bases. V dropped 1 base and J dropped 10 bases, with 11 bases sitting between them. This CDR3 region has 13 residues. The germline V gene has CDR1 SGHAT and CDR2 FQNNGV. The CDR3 bases are TGTGCCAGCAGCTTAGGGGTCAGGGGAGAGCAGTTCTTC. This sequence encodes CASSLGVRGEQFF.

This chain uses TRBV5-1 with TRBJ2-3; 10 bases fit TRBD2. The CDR3 spans 17 residues. From germline, CDR1 is SGHRS and CDR2 YFSETQ. Losses at the gene ends were 1 base for V and 5 bases for J; bases not matched to a gene: 10. CDR3 nucleotide sequence: TGCGCCAGCAGCTTGAGCCCCAGCGGGAGGGCCGAAGATACGCAGTATTTT. As protein: CASSLSPSGRAEDTQYF.

J is TRBJ2-1 and V is TRBV10-3; 9 nucleotides agree with TRBD1. V gave up 0 bases and J gave up 10 bases; unmatched junction bases: 4. Germline loops: CDR1 ENHRY, CDR2 SYGVKD. This CDR3 is built from 14 residues. The CDR3 is CAISESTGGLEQFF. The CDR3, as DNA: TGTGCCATCAGTGAGTCGACAGGGGGGCTAGAGCAGTTCTTC.

The table lists this clone with a few counts. This chain links TRBV19 with TRBJ2-5; 8 nucleotides line up with TRBD2. Trimming took 0 bases from V and 2 from J; bases not matched to a gene: 8. Germline-derived CDR1 and CDR2 are LNHDA and SQIVND (reference sequence). The CDR3 spans 17 residues. The chain's CDR3 is CASSIEGLAGLQETQYF. CDR3 in DNA: TGTGCCAGTAGTATAGAGGGCCTAGCGGGCCTACAAGAGACCCAGTACTTC.

This clone was detected ten times or more. The CDR3 sequence is CASGTGGNSPLHF. The DNA of the CDR3 is TGTGCCAGCGGGACAGGGGGGAATTCACCCCTCCACTTT. The rearrangement joins TRBV28 to TRBJ1-6; 11 bases fit TRBD1. The CDR3 has 13 amino acids. The junction had 1 base not matched to a gene; V was cut back by 8 bases and J by 7 bases. The germline gives CDR1 MDHEN, CDR2 SYDVKM. Looking up the rest from reference TRBV28 and TRBJ1-6 gives the full variable domain: DVKVTQSSRYLVKRTGEKVFLECVQDMDHENMFWYRQDPGLGLRLIYFSYDVKMKEKGDIPEGYSVSREKKERFSLILESASTNQTSMYLCASGTGGNSPLHFGNGTRLTVT.

The chain combines TRBV5-1 with TRBJ2-1, with 8 bases identical to TRBD1. Germline-derived CDR1 and CDR2 are SGHRS and YFSETQ. V was clipped by 1 base and J by 7 bases; unmatched bases: 4. The CDR3 is made up of 14 amino acids. The CDR3 region has the DNA TGCGCCAGCAGCTTGAGGACAGGGAGAAATGAGCAGTTCTTC. This gives the protein CASSLRTGRNEQFF.

The J gene is TRBJ1-2, the V gene TRBV28; 7 positions match TRBD1. The germline gives CDR1 MDHEN, CDR2 SYDVKM. CDR3 length equals 14 residues. V shed 6 bases, J shed 5 bases, and the junction held 9 bases outside the gene matches. Here the CDR3 DNA reads TGTGCCAGCAGGCTTGACAGGGAGGGGTATGGCTACACCTTC. This encodes CASRLDREGYGYTF.

DNA of the CDR3: TGTGCCAGCACCCCGGACGGGTTAAACTATGGCTACACCTTC. Its translation: CASTPDGLNYGYTF. V is TRBV28 and J is TRBJ1-2, with D hard to call. The CDR3 totals 14 residues. CDR1 and CDR2 (germline): MDHEN, SYDVKM. The ends were cut back, 7 bases at V and 2 bases at J, with 14 bases in the middle.